A selection of T cell receptor beta chains follows, all from one sample in a study of blood T cell repertoires in COVID-19. Sequencing used immunoSEQ multiplex PCR; TCRdb keeps in-frame clones, though not all of them. The sample contains roughly 20,000 clones, about 80% of which appear only once. The sequencing sample was made of peripheral blood. Receptors were obtained from a man older than 75 with acute or convalescent COVID-19. Both conserved end residues are part of each CDR3. The D gene is left open where the match is weak. Size tells how often a clone was seen (once, few, many) or the class of an expanded clone, and some rows leave it out.

length: 15; J: TRBJ2-1; D: -; size: -; V: TRBV19; DNA: TGTGCCAGTAGTATCTATTCCCTTAAAAACAATGAGCAGTTCTTC; CDR3: CASSIYSLKNNEQFF
length: 16; J: TRBJ1-6; D: -; size: -; V: TRBV7-8; DNA: TGTGCCAGCAGCTCACCGGACAGCCCTTATAATTCACCCCTCCACTTT; CDR3: CASSSPDSPYNSPLHF
length: 17; J: TRBJ1-1; D: -; size: -; V: TRBV9; DNA: TGTGCCAGCAGCGGATCACAGGCCGCCCTGCTCAACACTGAAGCTTTCTTT; CDR3: CASSGSQAALLNTEAFF
length: 16; J: TRBJ2-7; D: -; size: -; V: TRBV5-5; DNA: TGTGCCAGCAGCCCCGGCGGTGCAGGGGTTTCCTACGAGCAGTACTTC; CDR3: CASSPGGAGVSYEQYF
length: 16; J: TRBJ2-3; D: TRBD2; size: once; V: TRBV7-2; DNA: TGTGCCAGCAGCTTAGGTGGTAGCGGGGGTGGGGATACGCAGTATTTT; CDR3: CASSLGGSGGGDTQYF
length: 20; J: TRBJ2-3; D: -; size: -; V: TRBV7-5; DNA: TGTGTCAGAAGCGCCCGGGGACTAGCGGGGGACTCCTTAGGGGCAGATACGCAGTATTTT; CDR3: CVRSARGLAGDSLGADTQYF
length: 15; J: TRBJ2-1; D: -; size: -; V: TRBV5-4; DNA: TGTGCCAGCAGCGCAGACAGTCGCTCCTACAATGAGCAGTTCTTC; CDR3: CASSADSRSYNEQFF
length: 14; J: TRBJ2-7; D: -; size: -; V: TRBV9; DNA: TGTGCCAGCAGCCCAGGCGTTGTCGCTCACGAGCAGTACTTC; CDR3: CASSPGVVAHEQYF
length: 16; J: TRBJ1-6; D: TRBD1; size: -; V: TRBV5-6; DNA: TGTGCCAGCAGCTTGGACTCAGGACAGGGATACTCACCCCTCCACTTT; CDR3: CASSLDSGQGYSPLHF
length: 16; J: TRBJ2-3; D: TRBD2; size: -; V: TRBV5-1; DNA: TGCGCCAGCAGCCTTAACCTAGCGGCATACACAGATACGCAGTATTTT; CDR3: CASSLNLAAYTDTQYF
length: 14; J: TRBJ2-5; D: TRBD2; size: -; V: TRBV9; DNA: TGTGCCAGCAGCGATGGGACTAGCCGGGGGACCCAGTACTTC; CDR3: CASSDGTSRGTQYF
length: 14; J: TRBJ1-3; D: -; size: few; V: TRBV7-9; DNA: TGTGCCAGCAGCTTAATACAGGTTGGAAACACCATATATTTT; CDR3: CASSLIQVGNTIYF
length: 13; J: TRBJ2-1; D: -; size: -; V: TRBV10-3; DNA: TGTGCCATCAGGGGGACTTCTTTCAAGGAGCAGTTCTTC; CDR3: CAIRGTSFKEQFF
length: 15; J: TRBJ2-7; D: TRBD1; size: -; V: TRBV7-9; DNA: TGTGCCAGCAGCCCCCGCGGACAGGGATTCAACGAGCAGTACTTC; CDR3: CASSPRGQGFNEQYF
length: 15; J: TRBJ1-6; D: TRBD1; size: -; V: TRBV6-5; DNA: TGTGCCAGCAGTTACTTTTCCGACAGGGAATCACCCCTCCACTTT; CDR3: CASSYFSDRESPLHF
length: 15; J: TRBJ1-4; D: TRBD1; size: once; V: TRBV18; DNA: TGTGCCAGCTCACCACAGGACAGGGACAATGAAAAACTGTTTTTT; CDR3: CASSPQDRDNEKLFF
length: 14; J: TRBJ2-1; D: TRBD1; size: -; V: TRBV5-1; DNA: TGCGCCAGCAGCACGGGACAGGTAGACAATGAGCAGTTCTTC; CDR3: CASSTGQVDNEQFF
length: 14; J: TRBJ2-7; D: TRBD2; size: -; V: TRBV19; DNA: TGTGCCAGTAGTATAGGGACTAGCGGTGGGGCGCAGTACTTC; CDR3: CASSIGTSGGAQYF
length: 17; J: TRBJ2-2; D: TRBD1; size: -; V: TRBV7-9; DNA: TGTGCCAGCAGCTTAGTGGGACAGGGGGCAAGGACCGGGGAGCTGTTTTTT; CDR3: CASSLVGQGARTGELFF
length: 15; J: TRBJ2-7; D: TRBD1; size: -; V: TRBV7-2; DNA: TGTGCCAGCAGCTTGTCCGGGACAGAATCCTACGAGCAGTACTTC; CDR3: CASSLSGTESYEQYF
length: 15; J: TRBJ2-5; D: -; size: -; V: TRBV7-2; DNA: TGTGCCAGCAACCAGCCCCGGACACTTCAAGAGACCCAGTACTTC; CDR3: CASNQPRTLQETQYF
length: 13; J: TRBJ1-6; D: TRBD1; size: -; V: TRBV2; DNA: TGTGCCAGCAAGAGGACAGGGGCTTCACCCCTCCACTTT; CDR3: CASKRTGASPLHF
length: 14; J: TRBJ2-1; D: -; size: few; V: TRBV10-3; DNA: TGTGCCATCGGATGGGGACTGGCAACCGGTGAGCAGTTCTTC; CDR3: CAIGWGLATGEQFF
length: 15; J: TRBJ1-4; D: -; size: -; V: TRBV18; DNA: TGTGCCAGCTCACCACGAGCTATAACTAATGAAAAACTGTTTTTT; CDR3: CASSPRAITNEKLFF
length: 15; J: TRBJ1-1; D: -; size: -; V: TRBV5-8; DNA: TGTGCCAGCAGCTTGCCCGGGACACAGAACACTGAAGCTTTCTTT; CDR3: CASSLPGTQNTEAFF
length: 11; J: TRBJ2-1; D: -; size: few; V: TRBV19; DNA: TGTGCCAGTAACGGAGACAATGAGCAGTTCTTC; CDR3: CASNGDNEQFF
length: 16; J: TRBJ1-5; D: TRBD1; size: -; V: TRBV7-8; DNA: TGTGCCAGCAGCTTTAGCTCGGGACAGGGGCATCAGCCCCAGCATTTT; CDR3: CASSFSSGQGHQPQHF
length: 15; J: TRBJ2-1; D: -; size: once; V: TRBV7-2; DNA: TGTGCCAGCAGCCCCTCGGACTACTCCTACAATGAGCAGTTCTTC; CDR3: CASSPSDYSYNEQFF
length: 19; J: TRBJ2-3; D: TRBD2; size: -; V: TRBV4-1; DNA: TGCGCCAGCAGCCAAGGGCTAGCGGGGCGAGGGTCTAGCACAGATACGCAGTATTTT; CDR3: CASSQGLAGRGSSTDTQYF
length: 14; J: TRBJ2-7; D: TRBD1; size: -; V: TRBV6-6; DNA: TGTGCCAGCAGTTACGGTGGGACAGTCTACGAGCAGTACTTC; CDR3: CASSYGGTVYEQYF
length: 17; J: TRBJ2-3; D: TRBD2; size: -; V: TRBV11-2; DNA: TGTGCCAGCAGCTTCACTTTCGGGGGGGGCAGCACAGATACGCAGTATTTT; CDR3: CASSFTFGGGSTDTQYF
length: 16; J: TRBJ2-3; D: TRBD2; size: -; V: TRBV4-3; DNA: TGCGCCAGCAGCCAAGCGGGGGGTCGGGTCGCAGATACGCAGTATTTT; CDR3: CASSQAGGRVADTQYF
length: 18; J: TRBJ1-2; D: TRBD1; size: -; V: TRBV25-1; DNA: TGTGCCAGCAGTCGCGGGGGACAGGGGCCCGCCGGTGGCTATGGCTACACCTTC; CDR3: CASSRGGQGPAGGYGYTF
length: 15; J: TRBJ2-3; D: TRBD2; size: -; V: TRBV15; DNA: TGTGCCACCAGCACTAGCGGGGGGGCCACAGATACGCAGTATTTT; CDR3: CATSTSGGATDTQYF
length: 19; J: TRBJ2-2; D: TRBD2; size: -; V: TRBV5-8; DNA: TGTGCCAGCAGCTTTCTAGGACTAGCGGGGCCCGCGAACACCGGGGAGCTGTTTTTT; CDR3: CASSFLGLAGPANTGELFF
length: 14; J: TRBJ1-2; D: -; size: -; V: TRBV28; DNA: TGTGCCAGCAGTATCGCGGGGGCGAGCTATGGCTACACCTTC; CDR3: CASSIAGASYGYTF
length: 19; J: TRBJ2-3; D: TRBD2; size: -; V: TRBV11-2; DNA: TGTGCCAGCAGCTTCCACCCGGTGACTAGCGGGGGGACCACAGATACGCAGTATTTT; CDR3: CASSFHPVTSGGTTDTQYF
length: 15; J: TRBJ1-6; D: TRBD1; size: -; V: TRBV7-9; DNA: TGTGCCAGCAGCTTAAGTCAGGGGGCCAGTTCACCCCTCCACTTT; CDR3: CASSLSQGASSPLHF
length: 16; J: TRBJ1-1; D: -; size: few; V: TRBV7-8; DNA: TGTGCCAGCAGCTTGGGGGGAACGGGGAGGAACACTGAAGCTTTCTTT; CDR3: CASSLGGTGRNTEAFF
length: 16; J: TRBJ2-2; D: TRBD2; size: -; V: TRBV19; DNA: TGTGCCAGCACGGGTAGCGGGCACCCGGACACCGGGGAGCTGTTTTTT; CDR3: CASTGSGHPDTGELFF
length: 15; J: TRBJ1-2; D: -; size: -; V: TRBV30; DNA: TGTGCCTGGAGGAAGCCGGGCCAGGGCACATATGGCTACACCTTC; CDR3: CAWRKPGQGTYGYTF
length: 14; J: TRBJ1-6; D: -; size: -; V: TRBV7-3; DNA: TGTGCCAGCAGCTTAGACAGTCTAAATTCACCCCTCCACTTT; CDR3: CASSLDSLNSPLHF
length: 15; J: TRBJ1-5; D: TRBD1; size: few; V: TRBV18; DNA: TGTGCCAGCTCACCCGACAGGGCTTACAATCAGCCCCAGCATTTT; CDR3: CASSPDRAYNQPQHF
length: 16; J: TRBJ1-4; D: TRBD1; size: -; V: TRBV4-1; DNA: TGCGCCAGCAGCCAACCGACAGGGGGCCTGAATGAAAAACTGTTTTTT; CDR3: CASSQPTGGLNEKLFF
length: 15; J: TRBJ2-3; D: TRBD1; size: -; V: TRBV6-5; DNA: TGTGCCAGCAGTATACAGGGACAGAGCACAGATACGCAGTATTTT; CDR3: CASSIQGQSTDTQYF
length: 17; J: TRBJ1-1; D: TRBD1; size: -; V: TRBV4-3; DNA: TGCGCCAGCAGCCAAGGGACAGGGAGGGGAATGAACACTGAAGCTTTCTTT; CDR3: CASSQGTGRGMNTEAFF
length: 14; J: TRBJ2-5; D: TRBD1; size: -; V: TRBV7-2; DNA: TGTGCCAGCAGCCTCGACAGGGGGAGGGAGACCCAGTACTTC; CDR3: CASSLDRGRETQYF
length: 13; J: TRBJ1-4; D: TRBD1; size: -; V: TRBV7-8; DNA: TGTGCCAGCAGCCTGACAGGGTATGAAAAACTGTTTTTT; CDR3: CASSLTGYEKLFF
length: 13; J: TRBJ1-2; D: -; size: -; V: TRBV7-9; DNA: TGTGCCAGCGGAGTTGGAGGGGTGGGTGGCTACACCTTC; CDR3: CASGVGGVGGYTF
length: 16; J: TRBJ1-3; D: TRBD1; size: few; V: TRBV5-8; DNA: TGTGCCAGCAGCTTGGTTGGCAGGGGGCCTGGAAACACCATATATTTT; CDR3: CASSLVGRGPGNTIYF